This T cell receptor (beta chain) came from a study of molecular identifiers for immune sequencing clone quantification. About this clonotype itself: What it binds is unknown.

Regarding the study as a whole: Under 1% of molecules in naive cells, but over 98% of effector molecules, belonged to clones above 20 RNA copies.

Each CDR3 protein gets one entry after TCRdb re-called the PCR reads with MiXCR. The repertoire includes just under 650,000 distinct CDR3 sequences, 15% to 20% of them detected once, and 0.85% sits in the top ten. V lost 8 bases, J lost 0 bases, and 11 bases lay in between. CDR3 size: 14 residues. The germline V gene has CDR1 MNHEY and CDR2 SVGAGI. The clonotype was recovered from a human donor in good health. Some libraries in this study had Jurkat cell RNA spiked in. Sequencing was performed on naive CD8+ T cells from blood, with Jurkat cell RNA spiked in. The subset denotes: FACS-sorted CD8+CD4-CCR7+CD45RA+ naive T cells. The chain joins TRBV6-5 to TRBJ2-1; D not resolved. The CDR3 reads CASCPGGSYNEQFF. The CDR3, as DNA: TGTGCCAGCTGCCCGGGTGGCTCCTACAATGAGCAGTTCTTC.